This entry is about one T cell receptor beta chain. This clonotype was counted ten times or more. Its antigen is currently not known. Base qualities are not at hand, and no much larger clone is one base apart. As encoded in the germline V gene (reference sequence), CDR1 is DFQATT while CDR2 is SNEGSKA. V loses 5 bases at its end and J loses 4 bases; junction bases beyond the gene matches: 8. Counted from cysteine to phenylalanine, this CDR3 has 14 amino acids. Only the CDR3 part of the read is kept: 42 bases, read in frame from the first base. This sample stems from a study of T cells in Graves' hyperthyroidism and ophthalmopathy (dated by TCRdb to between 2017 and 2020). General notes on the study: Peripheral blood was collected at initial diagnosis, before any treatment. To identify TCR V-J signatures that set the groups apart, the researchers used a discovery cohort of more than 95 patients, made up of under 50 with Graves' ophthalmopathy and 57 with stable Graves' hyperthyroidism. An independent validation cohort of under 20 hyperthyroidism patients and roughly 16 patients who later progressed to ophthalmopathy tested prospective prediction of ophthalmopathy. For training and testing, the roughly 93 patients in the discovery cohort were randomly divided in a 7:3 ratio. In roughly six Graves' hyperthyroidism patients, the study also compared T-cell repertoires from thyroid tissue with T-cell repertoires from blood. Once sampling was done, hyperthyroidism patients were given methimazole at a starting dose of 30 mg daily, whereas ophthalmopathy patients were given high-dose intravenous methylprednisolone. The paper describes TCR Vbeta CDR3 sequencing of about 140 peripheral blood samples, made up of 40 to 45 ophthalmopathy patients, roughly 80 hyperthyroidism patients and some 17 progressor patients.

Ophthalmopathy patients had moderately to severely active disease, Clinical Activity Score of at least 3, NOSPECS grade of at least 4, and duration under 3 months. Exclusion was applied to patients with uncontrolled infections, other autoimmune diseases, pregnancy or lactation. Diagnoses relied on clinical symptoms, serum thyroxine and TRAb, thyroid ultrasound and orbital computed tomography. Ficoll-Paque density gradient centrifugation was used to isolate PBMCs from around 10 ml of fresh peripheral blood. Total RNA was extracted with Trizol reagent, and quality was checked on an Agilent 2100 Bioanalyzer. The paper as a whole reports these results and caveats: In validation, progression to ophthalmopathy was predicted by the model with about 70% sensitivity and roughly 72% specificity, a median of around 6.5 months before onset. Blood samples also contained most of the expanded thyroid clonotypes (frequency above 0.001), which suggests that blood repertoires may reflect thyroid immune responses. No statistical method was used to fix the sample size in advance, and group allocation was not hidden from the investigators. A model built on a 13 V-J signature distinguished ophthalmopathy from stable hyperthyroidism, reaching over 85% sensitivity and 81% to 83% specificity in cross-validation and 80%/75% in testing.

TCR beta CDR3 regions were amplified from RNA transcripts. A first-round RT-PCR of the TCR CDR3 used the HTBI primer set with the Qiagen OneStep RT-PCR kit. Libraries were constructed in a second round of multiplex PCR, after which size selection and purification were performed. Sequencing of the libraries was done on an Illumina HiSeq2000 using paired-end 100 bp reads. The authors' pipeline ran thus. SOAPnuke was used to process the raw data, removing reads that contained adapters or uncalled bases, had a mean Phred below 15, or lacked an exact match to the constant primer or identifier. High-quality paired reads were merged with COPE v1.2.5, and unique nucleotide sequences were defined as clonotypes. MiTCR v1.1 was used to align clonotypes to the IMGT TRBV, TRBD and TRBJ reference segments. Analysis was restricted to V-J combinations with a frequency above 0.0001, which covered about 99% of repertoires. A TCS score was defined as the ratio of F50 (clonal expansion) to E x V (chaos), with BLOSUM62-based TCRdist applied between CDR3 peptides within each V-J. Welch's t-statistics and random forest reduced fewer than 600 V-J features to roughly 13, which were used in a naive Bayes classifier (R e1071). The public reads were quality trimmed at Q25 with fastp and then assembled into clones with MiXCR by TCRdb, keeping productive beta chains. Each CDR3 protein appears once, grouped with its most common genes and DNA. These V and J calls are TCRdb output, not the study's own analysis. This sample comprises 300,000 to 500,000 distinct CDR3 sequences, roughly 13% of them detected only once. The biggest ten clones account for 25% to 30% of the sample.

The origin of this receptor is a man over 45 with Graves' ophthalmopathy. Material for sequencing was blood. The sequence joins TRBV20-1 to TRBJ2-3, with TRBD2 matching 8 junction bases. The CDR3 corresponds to CSAQHQRESDTQYF. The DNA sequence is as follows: TGCAGTGCTCAACATCAGCGGGAGTCAGATACGCAGTATTTT.